This T cell receptor (beta chain) was captured by sequencing in a study of cytomegalovirus exposure and HLA in healthy donors. Study findings and constraints: TRBV6-2, TRBV6-3 and other indistinguishable V segments were excluded. Later on, a genetic analysis was performed. It linked a missense variant in DCLRE1C with V- and J-gene trimming of TCR beta. In a later analysis, HLA-associated beta chains showed higher expansion and lower generation probabilities than comparable chains.

Comments on this clone: As yet, its antigen is unknown.

In germline, CDR1 is MNHEY, CDR2 SVGAGI. This CDR3 contains 13 residues. Trimming removed 2 bases at V and 5 bases at J, with 9 bases between. PCR employed 60 Vbeta and 13 Jbeta primers. Generated by immunoSEQ multiplex PCR, the TCRdb table keeps only in-frame clones and is missing some. The profile shows under 200,000 clones, 75% of them singletons. The specimen sequenced was PBMCs. The V call is TRBV6-5, the J call TRBJ2-5; a possible D gene is TRBD2 (5 bases). This clonotype originated in a male donor in good health and CMV-seronegative. The CDR3 loop is CASSYRLWETQYF. The DNA for the CDR3 is TGTGCCAGCAGTTACCGACTATGGGAGACCCAGTACTTC.